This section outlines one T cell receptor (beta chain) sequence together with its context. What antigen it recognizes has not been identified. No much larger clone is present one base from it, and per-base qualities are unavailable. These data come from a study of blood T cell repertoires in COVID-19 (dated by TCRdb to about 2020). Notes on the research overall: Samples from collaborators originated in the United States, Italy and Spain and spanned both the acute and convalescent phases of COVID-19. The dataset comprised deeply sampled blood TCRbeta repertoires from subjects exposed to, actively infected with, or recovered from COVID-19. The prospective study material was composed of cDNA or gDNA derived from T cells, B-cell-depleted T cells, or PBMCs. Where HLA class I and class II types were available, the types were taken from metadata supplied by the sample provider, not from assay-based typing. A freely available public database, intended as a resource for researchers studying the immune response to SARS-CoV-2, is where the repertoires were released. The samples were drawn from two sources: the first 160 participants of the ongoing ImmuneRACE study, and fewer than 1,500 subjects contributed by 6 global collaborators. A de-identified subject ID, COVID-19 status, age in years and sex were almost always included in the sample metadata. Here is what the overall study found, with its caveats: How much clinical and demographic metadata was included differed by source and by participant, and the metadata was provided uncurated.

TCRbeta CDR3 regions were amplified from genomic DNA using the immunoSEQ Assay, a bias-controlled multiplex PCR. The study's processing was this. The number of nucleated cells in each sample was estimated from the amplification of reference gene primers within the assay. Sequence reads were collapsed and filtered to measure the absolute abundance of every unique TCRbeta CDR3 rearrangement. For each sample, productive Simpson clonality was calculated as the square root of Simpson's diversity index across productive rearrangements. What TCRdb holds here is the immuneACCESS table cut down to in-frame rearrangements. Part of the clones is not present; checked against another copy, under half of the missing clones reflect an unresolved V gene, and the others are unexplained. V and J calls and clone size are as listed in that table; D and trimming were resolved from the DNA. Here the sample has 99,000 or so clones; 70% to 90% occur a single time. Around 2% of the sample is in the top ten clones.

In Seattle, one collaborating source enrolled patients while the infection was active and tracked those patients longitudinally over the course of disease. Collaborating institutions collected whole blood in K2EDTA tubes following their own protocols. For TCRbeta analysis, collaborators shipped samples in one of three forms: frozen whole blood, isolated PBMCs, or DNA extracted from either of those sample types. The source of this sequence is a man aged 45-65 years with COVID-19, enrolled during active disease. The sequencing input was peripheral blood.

The CDR3 protein is CASSLFRGLSYQPQHF. The DNA sequence is TGTGCCAGCAGCTTATTTAGGGGGCTCTCGTATCAGCCCCAGCATTTT. The chain uses TRBV11-3 and TRBJ1-5; a stretch of 7 junction bases matches TRBD1. Trimming leaves V shorter by 2 bases and J shorter by 5 bases, with the junction holding 9 bases beyond the gene matches. From cysteine to phenylalanine, the CDR3 is 16 amino acids long. The only DNA kept is the CDR3, 48 bases in frame from the first base. CDR1 and CDR2 are drawn from the germline V gene: SGHNT, YENEEA.